The 15 T cell receptor beta chains in this list originate from one sample, sequenced in a study of control samples from healthy donors and cancer patients. Method: immunoSEQ multiplex PCR; TCRdb's copy keeps in-frame clones and lacks some. The sample lists around 130,000 clones, about 88% seen once, with roughly 3.2% in the top ten. Specimen: blood. These receptors came from a man aged 45 to 65 in good health.

This chain joins TRBV4-1 and TRBJ2-2; 8 positions agree with TRBD1. J was trimmed by 0 bases and V by 4 bases; bases with no gene match: 16. CDR1 is MGHRA and CDR2 is YSYEKL in the germline V gene. The length of the CDR3 is 20 residues. The CDR3 nucleotides read TGCGCCAGCAGCCTACGAATCAGGGGGCAGGGGGGCGCGAACACCGGGGAGCTGTTTTTT. Encoded protein: CASSLRIRGQGGANTGELFF.

The V gene is TRBV6-1, the J gene TRBJ1-5, with D possibly being TRBD1 (6 bases). Germline assignment: CDR1 MNHNS and CDR2 SASEGT. The length of the CDR3 is 16 residues. The V and J ends lost 2 bases and 4 bases respectively, with 15 bases between them. The CDR3 DNA reads as TGTGCCAGCAGTGAACTCGACAGGATTTATAATCAGCCCCAGCATTTT. The encoded protein is CASSELDRIYNQPQHF.

J is TRBJ1-3 and V is TRBV2; D is unresolved. The V gene lost 4 bases and the J gene lost 4 bases, with 8 bases spanning the gap. Germline V lookup: CDR1 SNHLY, CDR2 FYNNEI. The CDR3 is made up of 13 amino acids. Written as DNA, the CDR3 is TGTGCCAGCAGTGTGATGTCCGGAAACACCATATATTTT. Translation gives CASSVMSGNTIYF.

The chain recombines TRBV2 with TRBJ2-3, with 8 bases that match TRBD2. CDR3 length: 12 amino acids. V lost 8 bases to trimming and J lost 7 bases; unmatched junction nucleotides: 5. The germline V gene has CDR1 SNHLY and CDR2 FYNNEI. The CDR3 DNA reads TGTGCCAGCGAGCGGGGGTCGCATACGCAGTATTTT. It encodes CASERGSHTQYF.

This clone was observed a few times. The chain joins TRBV2 to TRBJ1-3; D uncertain. Germline CDR1 and CDR2: SNHLY and FYNNEI. V lost 7 bases and J 0 bases, leaving 13 bases between the germline ends. CDR3 length: 15 residues. The CDR3 DNA reads TGTGCCAGCACAACTAGGGAGTACTCTGGAAACACCATATATTTT. It codes for CASTTREYSGNTIYF. Variable domain in full (rest from reference TRBV2 and TRBJ1-3): EPEVTQTPSHQVTQMGQEVILRCVPISNHLYFYWYRQILGQKVEFLVSFYNNEISEKSEIFDDQFSVERPDGSNFTLKIRSTKLEDSAMYFCASTTREYSGNTIYFGEGSWLTVV.

The genes are TRBV27 and TRBJ2-7; D not certain. V lost 6 bases and J 1 base, leaving 7 bases between the germline ends. The CDR3 runs to 12 residues. Germline CDR1 MNHEY, CDR2 SMNVEV (reference sequence). CDR3 nucleotide sequence: TGTGCCAGCAGCCCCAATTCCTACGAGCAGTACTTC. Translating it yields CASSPNSYEQYF.

This clone has more than one count but fewer than ten. This chain connects TRBV30 to TRBJ2-3, with D unclear. Trimming took off 3 bases at V and 4 bases at J, with 8 bases between the two ends. CDR1 is GTSNPN, CDR2 SVGIG, per germline (reference sequence). The CDR3 has 12 residues. CDR3 residues: CAWSAGADTQYF. DNA for the CDR3: TGTGCCTGGAGCGCCGGAGCAGATACGCAGTATTTT. The complete variable domain, with remaining parts taken from reference TRBV30 and TRBJ2-3, reads SQTIHQWPATLVQPVGSPLSLECTVEGTSNPNLYWYRQAAGRGLQLLFYSVGIGQISSEVPQNLSASRPQDRQFILSSKKLLLSDSGFYLCAWSAGADTQYFGPGTRLTVL.

The chain links TRBV30 to TRBJ2-7; D may be TRBD2 (6 bases). The CDR3 extends over 15 amino acids. Germline loops: CDR1 GTSNPN, CDR2 SVGIG (reference sequence). Trimming cost V 0 bases and J 4 bases, with 16 bases left between them. Written as DNA, the CDR3 is TGTGCCTGGAGTGTAGGTACGGGGACTGGGTACGAGCAGTACTTC. This sequence encodes CAWSVGTGTGYEQYF.

J is TRBJ2-2 and V is TRBV2; TRBD2 agrees at 13 bases. The V gene end was trimmed by 8 bases and the J gene end by 4 bases; junction bases not matched to a gene: 7. Germline CDR1 reads SNHLY; CDR2 reads FYNNEI. The CDR3 totals 16 residues. The CDR3 coding sequence is TGTGCCAGCGGGAGCGGGACTAGCGGGGCCACCGGGGAGCTGTTTTTT. Translating gives CASGSGTSGATGELFF. Full variable domain (remainder filled in from reference TRBV2 and TRBJ2-2): EPEVTQTPSHQVTQMGQEVILRCVPISNHLYFYWYRQILGQKVEFLVSFYNNEISEKSEIFDDQFSVERPDGSNFTLKIRSTKLEDSAMYFCASGSGTSGATGELFFGEGSRLTVL.

The chain joins TRBV5-1 to TRBJ1-2; the D gene is possibly TRBD1 (5 bases). The CDR3 totals 11 residues. CDR1 SGHRS and CDR2 YFSETQ come from the germline V gene. V lost 4 bases and J 7 bases, leaving 8 bases between the germline ends. The CDR3, as DNA: TGCGCCAGCAGCCAGGGCGTTGGCTACACCTTC. This sequence encodes CASSQGVGYTF.

The CDR3 sequence is CASRFDYNSPLHF. The CDR3 DNA is TGTGCCAGCAGATTCGATTATAATTCACCCCTCCACTTT. The chain couples TRBV6-5 to TRBJ1-6; D remains unclear. The CDR3 extends over 13 amino acids. Trimming removed 6 bases at V and 4 bases at J, with 7 bases between. Germline assignment: CDR1 MNHEY and CDR2 SVGAGI.

The chain is built from TRBV9 and TRBJ1-2, with D possibly being TRBD1 (5 bases). With 7 bases removed from V and 3 bases from J, the gap between germline ends came to 16 bases. Germline values: CDR1 SGDLS, CDR2 YYNGEE. The CDR3 totals 14 residues. The CDR3 DNA reads as TGTGCCAGCTCCGTGGGGGAGGCTTACTATGGCTACACCTTC. Amino acids: CASSVGEAYYGYTF.

J is TRBJ1-4 and V is TRBV13, with a tentative D call TRBD1 (6 bases). V lost 2 bases and J lost 8, with 15 bases in between. Germline V lookup: CDR1 PRHDT, CDR2 FYEKMQ (reference sequence). CDR3 size: 15 residues. DNA for the CDR3: TGTGCCAGCAGCTTACAAGGGGGGGAGGACGAAAAACTGTTTTTT. Translated, it gives CASSLQGGEDEKLFF.

The chain recombines TRBV7-2 with TRBJ1-2; the D is unclear. Germline values: CDR1 SGHTA, CDR2 FQGNSA. The length of the CDR3 is 14 residues. V was trimmed by 6 bases and J by 2 bases, leaving 13 bases between them. The CDR3 DNA follows: TGTGCCAGCAGTATTGACGAGATAAACTATGGCTACACCTTC. Protein product: CASSIDEINYGYTF.

This chain links TRBV28 with TRBJ1-5; D may be TRBD1 (5 bases). CDR1 and CDR2 from the germline V gene are MDHEN and SYDVKM. The CDR3 totals 18 residues. Trimming removed 5 bases from V and 0 bases from J, with 20 bases in between. Here the CDR3 DNA reads TGTGCCAGCAGTACCCCCGACAGAAAGATTTATAGCAATCAGCCCCAGCATTTT. Protein sequence: CASSTPDRKIYSNQPQHF.